The 5 T cell receptor beta chains listed next were all sequenced from one sample in a study of blood T cell repertoires in COVID-19. Profiling relied on immunoSEQ multiplex PCR, and the TCRdb table lists in-frame clones only, not all of them. Of roughly 190,000 clones in the sample, around 85% were seen once. The sample was peripheral blood. All receptors come from an older woman with acute or convalescent COVID-19.

This chain's CDR3 is CSVAYSISGNTIYF. The CDR3 DNA is TGCAGCGTTGCATACAGCATCTCTGGAAACACCATATATTTT. This chain links TRBV29-1 with TRBJ1-3; D unclear. This CDR3 region has 14 residues. CDR1 SQVTM and CDR2 ANQGSEA come from the germline V gene. V dropped 4 bases and J dropped 0 bases, with 10 bases sitting between them.

The chain recombines TRBV12-3 or TRBV12-4 with TRBJ2-1, with unresolved D. The V end lost 1 base, the J end lost 6 bases, and 7 bases lay between the germline ends. This CDR3 has 13 amino acids. The CDR3 sequence is CASSLGAGNEQFF. For the CDR3, the DNA is TGTGCCAGCAGTTTAGGGGCTGGCAATGAGCAGTTCTTC.

The chain recombines TRBV2 with TRBJ2-7; a possible D gene is TRBD1 (7 bases). Germline CDR1 and CDR2: SNHLY and FYNNEI. The CDR3 loop spans 15 amino acids. V lost 5 bases, J lost 6 bases, and 20 bases lay in between. The CDR3 here is CASSPGGGATSEQYF. The CDR3 DNA reads TGTGCCAGCAGTCCTGGAGGGGGCGCAACTTCCGAGCAGTACTTC.

V gene TRBV29-1 combines with J gene TRBJ2-2; D call uncertain. This CDR3 contains 14 residues. The ends were cut back, 5 bases at V and 4 bases at J, with 14 bases in the middle. CDR1 and CDR2 (germline): SQVTM, ANQGSEA. CDR3 residues: CSVTLVAATGELFF. For the CDR3, the DNA is TGCAGCGTTACCCTTGTAGCTGCCACCGGGGAGCTGTTTTTT.

This chain connects TRBV19 to TRBJ2-7; TRBD2 matches 9 bases. Germline values: CDR1 LNHDA, CDR2 SQIVND (reference sequence). The CDR3 loop spans 16 amino acids. Unmatched junction bases numbered 11, after V lost 4 bases and J lost 4 bases. CDR3 sequence: CASSTLSGRLGYEQYF. The CDR3 bases are TGTGCCAGTAGTACCCTTAGCGGGAGATTAGGATACGAGCAGTACTTC. Drawing the rest from reference TRBV19 and TRBJ2-7, the complete variable domain is DGGITQSPKYLFRKEGQNVTLSCEQNLNHDAMYWYRQDPGQGLRLIYYSQIVNDFQKGDIAEGYSVSREKKESFPLTVTSAQKNPTAFYLCASSTLSGRLGYEQYFGPGTRLTVT.